The present T cell receptor (beta chain) was sequenced within a study of blood T cell repertoires in COVID-19. Study summary: COVID-19 samples, acute and convalescent, were from the United States, Italy and Spain. Nucleic acid was either cDNA or gDNA, and it came from T cells, B-cell-depleted T cells, or PBMCs.

CDR3 length: 12 residues. The V end lost 1 base, the J end lost 7 bases, and 5 bases lay between the germline ends. The germline V gene has CDR1 LNHDA and CDR2 SQIVND (reference sequence). In the authors' workflow: Amplification of reference gene primers was used by the study to estimate nucleated cell counts. The protocol was immunoSEQ multiplex PCR, while the TCRdb copy is restricted to in-frame clones and leaves out a portion. V, J and clone size are taken as reported in that table, and D and trimming were inferred from the DNA itself. This table has approximately 150,000 clones, approximately 83% appearing once. About this clone: Within the sample, other DNA sequences also encode this same CDR3.

The chain recombines TRBV19 with TRBJ2-1; D is undetermined. The specimen sequenced was peripheral blood. This TCR came from a man aged 70-80 years with acute or convalescent COVID-19. CDR3 bases: TGTGCCAGTAGTATAGGCAGGAATGAGCAGTTCTTC. Its translation: CASSIGRNEQFF.